This section outlines one TCR beta chain sequence together with its context. The antigen is not known. The CDR3 runs 19 residues. Germline CDR1 reads MGHRA; CDR2 reads YSYEKL. The V and J ends lost 2 bases and 0 bases respectively, with 20 bases between them. This sample stems from a study of T cells in tuberculosis. Study in general: Sequenced TCRs come from CD1B-GMM tetramer-binding T cells. In South Africa, adults with active tuberculosis were compared with IGRA-negative and latently infected IGRA-positive adolescents.

Clones were sequenced by immunoSEQ multiplex PCR, and TCRdb holds only the in-frame ones, with some missing. The profile covers about 41,000 clones, with around 95% appearing a single time and roughly 3.6% taken by the ten largest. Broader study findings: Classification accuracy was 87% (AUROC 0.8 to 0.9) with the GMM-specific repertoire. Active tuberculosis cases were adults; controls were adolescents.

The clonotype comes from a donor aged 10-29 years with latent tuberculosis or without tuberculosis infection. This rearrangement joins TRBV4-1 to TRBJ1-5, with a weak D call TRBD1 (6 bases). The sequenced sample was PBMCs. In DNA form, the CDR3 reads TGCGCCAGCAGCCAACCCGCGGGGGCAGTTCTTGTTAGCAATCAGCCCCAGCATTTT. Protein sequence: CASSQPAGAVLVSNQPQHF.